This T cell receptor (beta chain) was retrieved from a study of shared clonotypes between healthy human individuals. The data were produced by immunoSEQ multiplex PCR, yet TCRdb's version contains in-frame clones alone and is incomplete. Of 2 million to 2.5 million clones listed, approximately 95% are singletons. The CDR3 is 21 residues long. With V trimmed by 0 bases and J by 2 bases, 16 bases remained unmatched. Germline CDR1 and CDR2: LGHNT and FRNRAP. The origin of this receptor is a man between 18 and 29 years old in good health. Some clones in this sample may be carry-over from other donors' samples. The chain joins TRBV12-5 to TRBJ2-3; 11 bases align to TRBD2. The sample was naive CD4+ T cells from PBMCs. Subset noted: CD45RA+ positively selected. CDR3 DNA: TGTGCTAGTGGTTTGGTACTCGGGAGTAGCGGGAGGGCCCCTTACACAGATACGCAGTATTTT. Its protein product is CASGLVLGSSGRAPYTDTQYF. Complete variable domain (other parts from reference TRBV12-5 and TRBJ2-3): DARVTQTPRHKVTEMGQEVTMRCQPILGHNTVFWYRQTMMQGLELLAYFRNRAPLDDSGMPKDRFSAEMPDATLATLKIQPSEPRDSAVYFCASGLVLGSSGRAPYTDTQYFGPGTRLTVL.